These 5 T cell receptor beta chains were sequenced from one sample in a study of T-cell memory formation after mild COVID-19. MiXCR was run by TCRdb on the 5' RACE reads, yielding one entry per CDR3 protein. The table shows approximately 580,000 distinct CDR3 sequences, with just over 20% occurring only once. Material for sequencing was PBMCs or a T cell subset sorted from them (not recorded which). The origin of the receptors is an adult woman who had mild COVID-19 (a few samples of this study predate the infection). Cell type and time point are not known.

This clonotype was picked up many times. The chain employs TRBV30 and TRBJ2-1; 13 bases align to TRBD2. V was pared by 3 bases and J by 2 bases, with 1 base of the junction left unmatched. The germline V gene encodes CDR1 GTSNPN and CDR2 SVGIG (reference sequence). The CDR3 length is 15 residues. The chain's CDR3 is CAWRLAGGPYNEQFF. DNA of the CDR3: TGTGCCTGGAGACTAGCGGGGGGGCCCTACAATGAGCAGTTCTTC.

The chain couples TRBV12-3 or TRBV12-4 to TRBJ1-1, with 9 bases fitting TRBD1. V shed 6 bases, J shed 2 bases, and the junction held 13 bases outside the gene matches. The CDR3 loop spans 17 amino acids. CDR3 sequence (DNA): TGTGCCAGCAGCCTACCTCCAGACAGGGGGAGAAACACTGAAGCTTTCTTT. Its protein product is CASSLPPDRGRNTEAFF.

The CDR3 nucleotides read TGTGCCAGCAGCTTAGTCTTGGGAAAGTACTCCTACGAGCAGTACTTC. Its translation: CASSLVLGKYSYEQYF. The rearrangement joins TRBV7-2 to TRBJ2-7; D is unclear. The CDR3 runs to 16 residues. Trimming left V 1 base short and J 0 bases short, with 13 bases between. The germline gives CDR1 SGHTA, CDR2 FQGNSA.

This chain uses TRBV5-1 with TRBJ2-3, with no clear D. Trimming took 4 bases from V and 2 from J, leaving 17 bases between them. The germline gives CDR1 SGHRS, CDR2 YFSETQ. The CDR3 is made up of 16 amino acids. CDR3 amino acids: CASSTHGQSHTDTQYF. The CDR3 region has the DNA TGCGCCAGCAGCACTCACGGGCAGAGCCACACAGATACGCAGTATTTT.

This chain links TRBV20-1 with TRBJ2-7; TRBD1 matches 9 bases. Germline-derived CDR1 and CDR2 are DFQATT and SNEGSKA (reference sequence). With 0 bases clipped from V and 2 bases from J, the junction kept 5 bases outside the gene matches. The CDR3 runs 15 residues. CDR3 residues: CSARDTGQGTYEQYF. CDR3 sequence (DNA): TGCAGTGCTAGAGATACGGGACAGGGAACCTACGAGCAGTACTTC.